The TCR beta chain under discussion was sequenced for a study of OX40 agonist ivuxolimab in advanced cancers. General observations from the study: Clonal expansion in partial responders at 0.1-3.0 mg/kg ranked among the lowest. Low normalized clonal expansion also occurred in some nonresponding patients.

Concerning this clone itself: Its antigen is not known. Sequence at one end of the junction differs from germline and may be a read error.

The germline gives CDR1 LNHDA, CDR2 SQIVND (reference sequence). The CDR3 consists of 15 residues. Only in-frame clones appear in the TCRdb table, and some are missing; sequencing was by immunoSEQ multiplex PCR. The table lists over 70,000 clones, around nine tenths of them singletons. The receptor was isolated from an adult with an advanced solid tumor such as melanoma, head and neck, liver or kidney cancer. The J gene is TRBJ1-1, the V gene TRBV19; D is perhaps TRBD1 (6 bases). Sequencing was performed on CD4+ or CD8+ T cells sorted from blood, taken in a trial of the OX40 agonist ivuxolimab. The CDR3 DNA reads TGTGCCAGTAGTATCTCGGCCAGGGCGGGGGCTGAAGTTTTCTTT. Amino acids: CASSISARAGAEVFF.